This T cell receptor beta chain was sequenced during a study of response to subunit inactivated influenza vaccine. V was trimmed by 3 bases and J by 9 bases, leaving 12 bases between them. Germline V gives CDR1 DFQATT, CDR2 SNEGSKA (reference sequence). The CDR3 totals 12 residues. One entry per CDR3 protein, called by TCRdb with MiXCR from the RT-PCR reads. The data contain hundreds of thousands of distinct CDR3 sequences, roughly 12% of them singletons. The sample was also reused in another study, on T cells expressing NK-cell markers. As that study records: cDNA encoding TCR beta was synthesized via 5'RACE template switching incorporating UMIs. In the group of eight sequenced donors, seven were HCMV-seropositive and one was seronegative. In several experiments, sorting was confined to alpha-beta TCR T cells through use of an anti-gamma-delta TCR antibody. The CD3+CD56-NKG2C+ fraction of several donors was also led by these clonotypes.

The receptor comes from a man in his fifties or sixties who received an inactivated influenza vaccine. Here the sequenced sample was PBMCs from blood, taken on the day of vaccination. The V and J genes are TRBV20-1 and TRBJ2-1; D is ambiguous. CDR3 protein: CSASRLLPEQFF. The CDR3 DNA is TGCAGTGCTAGCCGTCTCTTACCTGAGCAGTTCTTC.